The 5 T cell receptor beta chains given below trace back to one sample, sequenced in a study of OX40 agonist ivuxolimab in advanced cancers. Clones were read by immunoSEQ multiplex PCR, and TCRdb kept only the in-frame ones, dropping some. The sample contains about 45,000 clones, about 87% of which appear only once. This specimen consisted of CD4+ or CD8+ T cells sorted from blood, obtained in a trial of the OX40 agonist ivuxolimab. These receptors were taken from an adult with an advanced solid tumor such as melanoma, head and neck, liver or kidney cancer.

This sequence joins TRBV6-1 and TRBJ2-7; possibly TRBD2 for D (6 bases). The V and J ends lost 0 bases and 2 bases respectively, with 14 bases between them. From germline, CDR1 is MNHNS and CDR2 SASEGT. The CDR3 consists of 16 residues. The CDR3 DNA is TGTGCCAGCAGTGAAGCGCCCGGGGGTGGACCCTACGAGCAGTACTTC. Amino acids: CASSEAPGGGPYEQYF.

The V call is TRBV7-9, the J call TRBJ1-4; possible D gene TRBD1, 6 bases. This CDR3 contains 18 residues. V lost 1 base, J lost 4 bases, and 19 bases lay in between. Per germline, CDR1 SEHNR and CDR2 FQNEAQ (reference sequence). CDR3: CASSLVPFRTVSNEKLFF. CDR3 coding DNA: TGTGCCAGCAGCTTAGTCCCATTCCGGACAGTCAGTAATGAAAAACTGTTTTTT.

Only a few counts were recorded for this clone. The V and J genes are TRBV7-9 and TRBJ1-1, with TRBD1 identical over 7 bases. This CDR3 region has 16 residues. V dropped 5 bases and J dropped 0; count of bases not matched to a gene: 9. Germline V gene data show CDR1 as SEHNR and CDR2 as FQNEAQ (reference sequence). CDR3 loop: CASSPSGTVMNTEAFF. Here the CDR3 DNA reads TGTGCCAGCAGCCCCAGCGGGACAGTCATGAACACTGAAGCTTTCTTT.

The chain is built from TRBV19 and TRBJ2-7, with 15 bases matching TRBD2. Germline loops: CDR1 LNHDA, CDR2 SQIVND (reference sequence). CDR3 length: 16 residues. The V segment lost 4 bases and the J segment 5 bases; nucleotides outside the gene matches: 6. This CDR3 is CASSTGLAGGPDEQYF. For the CDR3, the DNA is TGTGCCAGTAGTACGGGACTAGCGGGAGGTCCCGACGAGCAGTACTTC.

The rearrangement joins TRBV28 to TRBJ2-2; 7 positions match TRBD2. J lost 4 bases, V lost 6 bases, and 8 bases had no gene match. Looked up from germline, CDR1 is MDHEN and CDR2 is SYDVKM. The CDR3 is made up of 15 amino acids. CDR3 bases: TGTGCCAGCAGACCCGCGGGAGCGGGCACCGGGGAGCTGTTTTTT. This gives the protein CASRPAGAGTGELFF.